The 2 T cell receptor beta chains below all came from one sample that was sequenced in a study of blood T cell repertoires in COVID-19. Data came from immunoSEQ multiplex PCR; TCRdb stores just in-frame clones and leaves some out. The sample includes 350,000 or so clones, roughly 87% seen only once; the top ten take 3% to 4%. Sequencing used peripheral blood. The receptor source for this set is a woman aged 60-75 years with COVID-19, enrolled during active disease.

This chain joins TRBV4-2 and TRBJ1-4, with 7 positions matching TRBD1. J lost 8 bases, V lost 4 bases, and 13 bases had no gene match. The CDR3 length is 16 residues. Germline CDR1 is LGHNA and CDR2 is YNFKEQ. The CDR3 sequence: CASSPTDAGDREKLFF. The DNA of the CDR3 is TGTGCCAGCAGCCCGACGGACGCTGGGGACAGAGAAAAACTGTTTTTT.

This chain joins TRBV7-8 and TRBJ1-5; 10 positions match TRBD1. V lost 3 bases to trimming and J lost 2 bases; unmatched junction nucleotides: 10. This CDR3 is 18 amino acids long. Per germline, CDR1 SGHVS and CDR2 FQNEAQ. CDR3 region: CASSFAGTGVLGNQPQHF. CDR3 DNA: TGTGCCAGCAGCTTCGCCGGGACAGGGGTACTGGGCAATCAGCCCCAGCATTTT.